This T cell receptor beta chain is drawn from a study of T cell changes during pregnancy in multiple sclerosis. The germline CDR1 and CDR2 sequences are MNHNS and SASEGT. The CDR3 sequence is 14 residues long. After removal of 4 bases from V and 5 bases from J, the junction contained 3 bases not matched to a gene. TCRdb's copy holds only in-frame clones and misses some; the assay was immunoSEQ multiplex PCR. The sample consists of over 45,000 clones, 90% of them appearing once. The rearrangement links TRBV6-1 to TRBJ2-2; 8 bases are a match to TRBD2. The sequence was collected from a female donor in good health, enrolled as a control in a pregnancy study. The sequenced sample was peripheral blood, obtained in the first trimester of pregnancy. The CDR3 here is CASSASGRTGELFF. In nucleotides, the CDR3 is TGTGCCAGCAGTGCGAGCGGGAGAACCGGGGAGCTGTTTTTT.